What follows is one T cell receptor beta chain and its context. Original processing methods: Using reference gene primer amplification, nucleated cell counts were estimated. Sequenced by immunoSEQ multiplex PCR; TCRdb stores in-frame clones only, minus some. D and trimming were read from the DNA, whereas the V and J calls and clone size are those reported in that table. The table has about 350,000 clones, less than 90% seen once; the top ten hold more than 0.9%. Participant reports of clinical history set cohort assignment. Cohort 3 donors counted as recovered after two negative PCRs, clearance, or resolved symptoms. This entry belongs to a study of blood T cell repertoires in COVID-19. In the study overall: Samples came from the United States, Italy and Spain, spanning acute and convalescent COVID-19.

Trimming at V came to 6 bases and at J to 4 bases, leaving 8 bases not matched to a gene. The germline gives CDR1 MNHEY, CDR2 SMNVEV (reference sequence). The length of the CDR3 is 14 residues. The sequence derives from a woman aged 25 to 39 who had recovered from COVID-19. The sequencing sample was made of PBMCs or T cells enriched from blood (not recorded which). V usage is TRBV27 and J usage is TRBJ1-2, with TRBD1 matching over 7 bases. This CDR3 reads CASSGGGAGYGYTF. The DNA of the CDR3 is TGTGCCAGCAGCGGAGGGGGCGCCGGCTATGGCTACACCTTC.